The 14 T cell receptor beta chains presented below share a single source sample, sequenced in a study of blood T cell repertoires in COVID-19. TCRdb keeps only in-frame clones here, not all; method: immunoSEQ multiplex PCR. Here the sample spans over 200,000 clones, almost 90% being singletons. Sample: peripheral blood. The receptors were sampled from a woman between 55 and 75 years old with acute or convalescent COVID-19.

This chain links TRBV6-1 with TRBJ1-1, with a tentative D call TRBD1 (5 bases). CDR1 is MNHNS, CDR2 SASEGT, per germline. Trimming left V 2 bases short and J 4 bases short, with 11 bases between. The CDR3 runs to 14 residues. The CDR3 spells CASSEKRGGTEAFF. CDR3 in DNA: TGTGCCAGCAGTGAAAAGAGGGGAGGCACTGAAGCTTTCTTT.

CDR3 coding DNA: TGTGCCAGCAGTTCGCTCAGGGGGTCTAACTATGGCTACACCTTC. It specifies CASSSLRGSNYGYTF. The chain uses TRBV27 and TRBJ1-2; 7 bases are a match to TRBD1. Per the germline V gene, CDR1 is MNHEY and CDR2 is SMNVEV (reference sequence). The CDR3 covers 15 residues. Trimming took 4 bases from V and 0 from J; bases not matched to a gene: 5.

V gene TRBV24-1 combines with J gene TRBJ1-5, with TRBD1 identical over 8 bases. Germline lookup yields CDR1 KGHDR and CDR2 SFDVKD. V was clipped by 10 bases and J by 0 bases; unmatched bases: 10. This CDR3 comprises 16 residues. The CDR3 coding sequence is TGTGCCACAGGTGATACAGGGGGGACTAGCAATCAGCCCCAGCATTTT. As protein: CATGDTGGTSNQPQHF.

V usage is TRBV30 and J usage is TRBJ1-6; D call uncertain. CDR1 and CDR2 (germline): GTSNPN, SVGIG (reference sequence). V lost 0 bases to trimming and J lost 12 bases, with 12 bases between them. The CDR3 is made up of 13 amino acids. The DNA of the CDR3 is TGTGCCTGGAGTGTTTTCAGATCACAACCCCTCCACTTT. Amino acids: CAWSVFRSQPLHF.

The V and J genes are TRBV3-1 (or the pseudogene TRBV3-2) and TRBJ1-2; tentative D call: TRBD1 (5 bases). The germline V gene has CDR1 LGHDT and CDR2 YNNKEL (reference sequence). This CDR3 spans 16 amino acids. Between the trimmed V and J ends, which lost 1 base and 5 bases, there was a span of 17 bases. The DNA for the CDR3 is TGTGCCAGCAGCCAAGTTTGGGGAGGGGTAGAGTATGGCTACACCTTC. Protein sequence: CASSQVWGGVEYGYTF.

The rearrangement joins TRBV7-3 to TRBJ2-3; D might be TRBD2 (5 bases). From germline, CDR1 is SGHTA and CDR2 FQGTGA. Trimming pared 5 bases from V and 5 bases from J, leaving 20 bases between. The CDR3 has 16 amino acids. The CDR3 sequence is CASSRRSPGAGDTQYF. In DNA form, the CDR3 reads TGTGCCAGCAGCCGTCGATCCCCAGGCGCGGGAGATACGCAGTATTTT.

This rearrangement joins TRBV6-5 to TRBJ1-5; weak D call: TRBD1 (5 bases). Trimming removed 7 bases from V and 1 base from J, with 14 bases in between. The CDR3 has 15 residues. Germline CDR1 reads MNHEY; CDR2 reads SVGAGI. As DNA, the CDR3 is TGTGCCAGCACCTCGGGAGGGGCCAGCAATCAGCCCCAGCATTTT. Protein sequence: CASTSGGASNQPQHF.

The rearrangement joins TRBV10-3 to TRBJ1-4; D remains ambiguous. Per the germline V gene, CDR1 is ENHRY and CDR2 is SYGVKD. V was trimmed by 6 bases and J by 1 base, leaving 6 bases between them. This CDR3 comprises 13 residues. This chain's CDR3 is CAIRAETNEKLFF. The CDR3 nucleotides read TGTGCCATCAGGGCAGAAACTAATGAAAAACTGTTTTTT.

J is TRBJ1-4 and V is TRBV5-6, with D uncertain. V dropped 4 bases and J dropped 0 bases, with 10 bases sitting between them. The CDR3 contains 15 residues. CDR1 SGHDT and CDR2 YYEEEE come from the germline V gene. The CDR3 sequence: CASSLAYTTNEKLFF. For the CDR3, the DNA is TGTGCCAGCAGCCTGGCCTATACAACTAATGAAAAACTGTTTTTT.

The chain has TRBV4-1 and TRBJ2-1, with 7 bases that match TRBD1. The V segment lost 0 bases and the J segment 10 bases; nucleotides outside the gene matches: 12. Germline CDR1 and CDR2: MGHRA and YSYEKL. The CDR3 contains 16 residues. The CDR3 sequence: CASSQDWGTARPEQFF. The CDR3 DNA reads as TGCGCCAGCAGCCAAGATTGGGGGACAGCCCGTCCCGAGCAGTTCTTC.

The CDR3 reads CATTDRPGTEAFF. DNA of the CDR3: TGTGCCACCACCGACAGGCCAGGCACTGAAGCTTTCTTT. The rearrangement joins TRBV19 to TRBJ1-1, with D perhaps matching TRBD1 (6 bases). V dropped 10 bases and J dropped 4 bases, with 16 bases sitting between them. Germline assignment: CDR1 LNHDA and CDR2 SQIVND (reference sequence). This CDR3 spans 13 amino acids.

This sequence joins TRBV7-2 and TRBJ1-3; weak D call: TRBD1 (5 bases). The CDR3 runs 16 residues. Trimming removed 9 bases from V and 0 bases from J, with 18 bases in between. Germline-derived CDR1 and CDR2 are SGHTA and FQGNSA. The CDR3 coding sequence is TGTGCCAGTCGACCCTGGGACTCCCGCTCTGGAAACACCATATATTTT. Protein: CASRPWDSRSGNTIYF.

The chain couples TRBV5-1 to TRBJ2-7, with TRBD2 identical over 7 bases. Trimming at V came to 3 bases and at J to 4 bases, leaving 7 bases not matched to a gene. The germline V gene has CDR1 SGHRS and CDR2 YFSETQ. This CDR3 comprises 14 residues. CDR3 protein: CASSWERDQYEQYF. The CDR3 DNA reads as TGCGCCAGCAGCTGGGAGCGGGACCAGTACGAGCAGTACTTC.

V is TRBV28 and J is TRBJ2-7, with 9 bases that match TRBD1. The CDR3 extends over 16 amino acids. Germline trimming cut 5 bases from V and 2 bases from J; bases unmatched to any gene: 10. The germline CDR1 and CDR2 sequences are MDHEN and SYDVKM. In DNA form, the CDR3 reads TGTGCCAGCAGTATCCCCGGGACAGGGCATGCCTACGAGCAGTACTTC. Amino acids: CASSIPGTGHAYEQYF. Full variable domain (rest looked up from reference TRBV28 and TRBJ2-7): DVKVTQSSRYLVKRTGEKVFLECVQDMDHENMFWYRQDPGLGLRLIYFSYDVKMKEKGDIPEGYSVSREKKERFSLILESASTNQTSMYLCASSIPGTGHAYEQYFGPGTRLTVT.